The 16 T cell receptor beta chains below all came from one sample that was sequenced in a study of T cells after somatic rescue of genetic block. The assay was immunoSEQ multiplex PCR, and TCRdb's table has in-frame clones only and misses some. The table shows 110,000 or so clones, with about 89% occurring only once. Sequencing used peripheral blood mononuclear cells (PBMCs). The receptors originated from a woman aged 18-29 years.

For the CDR3, the DNA is TGTGCCAGCAGCTTAGGTTTGGGACAGGCTGAAGCTTTCTTT. Translated: CASSLGLGQAEAFF. The rearrangement joins TRBV7-9 to TRBJ1-1; 8 positions agree with TRBD1. V dropped 1 base and J dropped 6; count of bases not matched to a gene: 4. The CDR3 covers 14 residues. Germline V gene lookup returns CDR1 SEHNR and CDR2 FQNEAQ (reference sequence).

This chain joins TRBV19 and TRBJ2-2, with TRBD1 matching 9 bases. Trimming took 5 bases from V and 5 from J; bases not matched to a gene: 6. Germline V lookup: CDR1 LNHDA, CDR2 SQIVND (reference sequence). This CDR3 comprises 15 residues. Here the CDR3 reads CASSPGQGETGELFF. CDR3 nucleotide sequence: TGTGCCAGTAGTCCGGGACAGGGAGAAACCGGGGAGCTGTTTTTT.

The chain employs TRBV5-1 and TRBJ2-5, with TRBD2 matching 10 bases. The CDR3 loop spans 17 amino acids. J gave up 2 bases and V 5 bases, and 12 bases lay outside the gene matches. Germline CDR1 is SGHRS and CDR2 is YFSETQ. DNA of the CDR3: TGCGCCAGCAGGGTGGCTAGCGGGGGCCGAGGACAAGAGACCCAGTACTTC. Translated, it gives CASRVASGGRGQETQYF. The full variable domain, completed using reference TRBV5-1 and TRBJ2-5, is KAGVTQTPRYLIKTRGQQVTLSCSPISGHRSVSWYQQTPGQGLQFLFEYFSETQRNKGNFPGRFSGRQFSNSRSEMNVSTLELGDSALYLCASRVASGGRGQETQYFGPGTRLLVL.

The V and J genes are TRBV19 and TRBJ2-2; TRBD1 agrees at 7 bases. The CDR3 is made up of 13 amino acids. Germline lookup yields CDR1 LNHDA and CDR2 SQIVND (reference sequence). With V trimmed by 4 bases and J by 6 bases, 2 bases remained unmatched. CDR3 nucleotide sequence: TGTGCCAGTAGTAATCAGGGGGCCGGGGAGCTGTTTTTT. Translation: CASSNQGAGELFF.

J is TRBJ1-2 and V is TRBV4-1, with D hard to call. The CDR3 is 14 amino acids. Between the trimmed V and J ends, which lost 2 bases and 4 bases, there was a span of 11 bases. Germline V CDR1 and CDR2: MGHRA, YSYEKL. DNA of the CDR3: TGCGCCAGCAGCCAATCGAAGGGAATCTATGGCTACACCTTC. As protein: CASSQSKGIYGYTF.

V gene TRBV27 combines with J gene TRBJ2-4, with 11 bases that match TRBD1. This CDR3 contains 16 residues. From germline, CDR1 is MNHEY and CDR2 SMNVEV (reference sequence). V dropped 5 bases and J dropped 2; count of bases not matched to a gene: 5. CDR3 bases: TGTGCCAGCAGTCGAGGACAGGGGGCTACCAAAAACATTCAGTACTTC. It specifies CASSRGQGATKNIQYF.

V usage is TRBV4-1 and J usage is TRBJ1-2; D is undetermined. Trimming pared 0 bases from V and 4 bases from J, leaving 6 bases between. CDR1 is MGHRA and CDR2 is YSYEKL in the germline V gene. The CDR3 extends over 13 amino acids. The CDR3, as DNA: TGCGCCAGCAGCCAAGACAGGAGCTATGGCTACACCTTC. Translation: CASSQDRSYGYTF.

This chain uses TRBV19 with TRBJ1-6; 9 bases align to TRBD1. The CDR3 spans 15 residues. V shed 0 bases, J shed 7 bases, and the junction held 1 base outside the gene matches. Germline V gene lookup returns CDR1 LNHDA and CDR2 SQIVND (reference sequence). CDR3 region: CASSIEGTGNSPLHF. CDR3 nucleotides: TGTGCCAGTAGTATAGAAGGGACAGGGAATTCACCCCTCCACTTT.

The chain couples TRBV30 to TRBJ2-5; D gene uncertain. CDR1 and CDR2 from the germline V gene are GTSNPN and SVGIG (reference sequence). The CDR3 contains 14 residues. With 4 bases removed from V and 3 bases from J, the gap between germline ends came to 15 bases. The CDR3 region is CAWNPSSLEETQYF. CDR3 DNA: TGTGCCTGGAACCCTTCGAGTTTGGAAGAGACCCAGTACTTC.

The CDR3 spells CASTVGTNRVPEKLFF. The DNA for the CDR3 is TGCGCCAGCACGGTGGGGACCAACAGGGTTCCCGAAAAACTGTTTTTT. The chain joins TRBV5-1 to TRBJ1-4; the D gene is possibly TRBD1 (6 bases). Trimming removed 6 bases at V and 8 bases at J, with 23 bases between. Germline V gives CDR1 SGHRS, CDR2 YFSETQ. The CDR3 consists of 16 residues.

The V and J genes are TRBV27 and TRBJ1-4; D possibly corresponds to TRBD1 (6 bases). Germline CDR1 and CDR2: MNHEY and SMNVEV (reference sequence). This CDR3 has 14 residues. Trimming removed 6 bases from V and 3 bases from J, with 11 bases in between. This chain's CDR3 is CASRRGGANEKLFF. In nucleotides, the CDR3 is TGTGCCAGCAGGAGAGGGGGGGCTAATGAAAAACTGTTTTTT.

The chain recombines TRBV2 with TRBJ1-2; no clear D. Germline loops: CDR1 SNHLY, CDR2 FYNNEI. The CDR3 consists of 8 residues. The V end lost 7 bases, the J end lost 8 bases, and 2 bases lay between the germline ends. The CDR3 bases are TGTGCCAGCAACGGCTACACCTTC. This encodes CASNGYTF.

The sample holds a few counts of this clone. The chain carries TRBV19 and TRBJ2-4; TRBD1 or TRBD2 may be the D gene (5 bases each). Germline CDR1 reads LNHDA; CDR2 reads SQIVND (reference sequence). The CDR3 extends over 14 amino acids. V shed 4 bases and J shed 5 bases, with 12 bases lying between them. For the CDR3, the DNA is TGTGCCAGTAGTAACCGGGACCTTCAAAACATTCAGTACTTC. Its translation: CASSNRDLQNIQYF.

The genes are TRBV4-2 and TRBJ2-7, with 7 nucleotides matching TRBD1. The CDR3 consists of 15 residues. Germline V gives CDR1 LGHNA, CDR2 YNFKEQ. Trimming took 4 bases from V and 2 from J; bases not matched to a gene: 8. In nucleotides, the CDR3 is TGTGCCAGCAGCCCGGAGACAGGGTATACCTACGAGCAGTACTTC. This encodes CASSPETGYTYEQYF.

The chain has TRBV29-1 and TRBJ1-2; 9 bases fit TRBD1. The CDR3 has 16 amino acids. Germline CDR1 and CDR2: SQVTM and ANQGSEA. Trimming removed 4 bases from V and 5 bases from J; junction bases left unmatched: 14. CDR3 DNA sequence: TGCAGCGTTGGGGATCATGGGGACAGGGACCCTTATGGCTACACCTTC. Translated: CSVGDHGDRDPYGYTF.

V and J are TRBV5-1 and TRBJ1-1, with 8 nucleotides matching TRBD1. V was clipped by 0 bases and J by 3 bases; unmatched bases: 4. The CDR3 is made up of 15 amino acids. Germline CDR1 is SGHRS and CDR2 is YFSETQ. CDR3 sequence (DNA): TGCGCCAGCAGCTTGGGGGCAGGGGGCTACACTGAAGCTTTCTTT. Translating gives CASSLGAGGYTEAFF.